This T cell receptor beta chain was recorded in a study of OX40 agonist ivuxolimab in advanced cancers. Overall study: Of the participants, approximately 40% had some prior anti-PD-1, anti-PD-L1 or anti-CTLA-4 therapy, which was allowed.

General study findings and limits: Expanded clones were, on average, more numerous among CD8+ T cells than CD4+. CD4+ and CD8+ blood T cells expanded clonally by week 6 at 0.1 to 3.0 mg/kg. No determination was made of the antigen specificity of the expanded peripheral T cells.

This clone was observed once. What it binds is not known. Sequenced by immunoSEQ multiplex PCR; TCRdb stores in-frame clones only, minus some. The sample lists 20,000 to 25,000 clones, 84% occurring once. With V trimmed by 3 bases and J by 3 bases, 2 bases remained unmatched. Per the germline V gene, CDR1 is MNHEY and CDR2 is SMNVEV (reference sequence). This CDR3 has 15 residues. V usage is TRBV27 and J usage is TRBJ2-2; TRBD1 matches at 9 bases. Sequencing used CD4+ or CD8+ T cells sorted from blood, obtained in a trial of the OX40 agonist ivuxolimab. This TCR was recovered from an adult with an advanced solid tumor such as melanoma, head and neck, liver or kidney cancer. CDR3 bases: TGTGCCAGCAGTTTCCGGGACAGGGACACCGGGGAGCTGTTTTTT. Its protein is CASSFRDRDTGELFF.